A selection of T cell receptor beta chains follows, all from one sample in a study of blood T cell repertoires in COVID-19. The assay was immunoSEQ multiplex PCR, and TCRdb's table has in-frame clones only and misses some. The data hold about 410,000 clones, with around 89% observed a single time. The sequenced sample was peripheral blood. The source is a woman aged 40 to 50 with COVID-19, enrolled during active disease. Both conserved end residues are part of each CDR3. Fields, in order: J gene, clone size, V gene, D gene, CDR3 DNA, CDR3 protein. D genes are given only for firm matches. The size of a clone is reported for some rows only, either as once, few or many, or as a class for expanded clones.

j_gene: TRBJ1-6; abundance: NA; v_gene: TRBV19; d_gene: NA; CDR3nt: TGTGCCAGTAGTATACAACGGGGACTTTCTAATTCACCCCTCCACTTT; CDR3aa: CASSIQRGLSNSPLHF
j_gene: TRBJ1-4; abundance: once; v_gene: TRBV11-2; d_gene: TRBD1; CDR3nt: TGTGCCAGCAGCCCGGGAGACAGGGGGCGATTGGGGGAAAAACTGTTTTTT; CDR3aa: CASSPGDRGRLGEKLFF
j_gene: TRBJ2-7; abundance: NA; v_gene: TRBV6-5; d_gene: TRBD2; CDR3nt: TGTGCCAGCAAGGCTAGCGGGTACTACGAGCAGTACTTC; CDR3aa: CASKASGYYEQYF
j_gene: TRBJ1-1; abundance: few; v_gene: TRBV5-1; d_gene: TRBD1; CDR3nt: TGCGCCAGCAGCTTGGCGTACGGACAGGGGAACACTGAAGCTTTCTTT; CDR3aa: CASSLAYGQGNTEAFF
j_gene: TRBJ2-5; abundance: NA; v_gene: TRBV7-8; d_gene: TRBD2; CDR3nt: TGTGCCAGCAGCTTCGAACTAGCGGGGAAAGAGACCCAGTACTTC; CDR3aa: CASSFELAGKETQYF
j_gene: TRBJ2-7; abundance: NA; v_gene: TRBV28; d_gene: TRBD1; CDR3nt: TGTGCCAGCCATCAGGGGACAGGGCTTCCGTACGAGCAGTACTTC; CDR3aa: CASHQGTGLPYEQYF
j_gene: TRBJ2-1; abundance: NA; v_gene: TRBV9; d_gene: TRBD2; CDR3nt: TGTGCCAGCAGCCTAGCGGGGGGGCTAAATGAGCAGTTCTTC; CDR3aa: CASSLAGGLNEQFF
j_gene: TRBJ2-2; abundance: NA; v_gene: TRBV18; d_gene: NA; CDR3nt: TGTGCCAGCTCACCCCTCCACGGGAGATCAAACACCGGGGAGCTGTTTTTT; CDR3aa: CASSPLHGRSNTGELFF
j_gene: TRBJ2-3; abundance: NA; v_gene: TRBV5-1; d_gene: TRBD2; CDR3nt: TGCGCCAGCAGCTTACAGCGGGGGGGTTCCACAGATACGCAGTATTTT; CDR3aa: CASSLQRGGSTDTQYF
j_gene: TRBJ2-1; abundance: NA; v_gene: TRBV7-3; d_gene: TRBD2; CDR3nt: TGTGCCAGCAGCTTAAGTTTAGCGGGATCGGGCAATGAGCAGTTCTTC; CDR3aa: CASSLSLAGSGNEQFF
j_gene: TRBJ1-4; abundance: NA; v_gene: TRBV20-1; d_gene: TRBD1; CDR3nt: TGCAGTGGATGGACAGGCGCCCATCGGTTTTTT; CDR3aa: CSGWTGAHRFF
j_gene: TRBJ2-7; abundance: few; v_gene: TRBV30; d_gene: TRBD1; CDR3nt: TGTGCCTGGAGCTCCAGGGGGACAGGGACCTACGAGCAGTACTTC; CDR3aa: CAWSSRGTGTYEQYF
j_gene: TRBJ1-4; abundance: NA; v_gene: TRBV6-1; d_gene: TRBD1; CDR3nt: TGTGCCAGCAGTGTCCGGGACAGGGGGGTAACTAATGAAAAACTGTTTTTT; CDR3aa: CASSVRDRGVTNEKLFF
j_gene: TRBJ1-6; abundance: NA; v_gene: TRBV14; d_gene: NA; CDR3nt: TGTGCCAGCAGCCAATTCCCTAACCTAAATTCACCCCTCCACTTT; CDR3aa: CASSQFPNLNSPLHF
j_gene: TRBJ2-5; abundance: NA; v_gene: TRBV5-1; d_gene: NA; CDR3nt: TGCGCCAGCAGCTGGGGGACTTTCTCGCAAGAGACCCAGTACTTC; CDR3aa: CASSWGTFSQETQYF
j_gene: TRBJ1-1; abundance: NA; v_gene: TRBV30; d_gene: NA; CDR3nt: TGTGCCTCCACAGGGAACACTGAAGCTTTCTTT; CDR3aa: CASTGNTEAFF